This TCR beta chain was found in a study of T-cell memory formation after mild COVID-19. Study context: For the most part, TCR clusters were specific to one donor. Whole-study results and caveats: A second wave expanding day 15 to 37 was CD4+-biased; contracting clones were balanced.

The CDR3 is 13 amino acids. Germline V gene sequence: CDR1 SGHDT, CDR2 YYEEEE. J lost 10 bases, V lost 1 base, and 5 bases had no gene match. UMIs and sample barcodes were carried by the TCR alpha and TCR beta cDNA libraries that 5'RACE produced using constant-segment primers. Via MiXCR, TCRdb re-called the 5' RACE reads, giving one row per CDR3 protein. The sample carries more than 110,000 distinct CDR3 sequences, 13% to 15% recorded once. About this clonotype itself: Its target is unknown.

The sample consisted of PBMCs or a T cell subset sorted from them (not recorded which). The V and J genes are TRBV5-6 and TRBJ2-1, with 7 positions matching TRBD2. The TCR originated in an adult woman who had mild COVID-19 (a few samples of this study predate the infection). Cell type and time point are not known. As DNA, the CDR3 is TGTGCCAGCAGCTTGAGGGCGGGAGAGGAGCAGTTCTTC. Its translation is CASSLRAGEEQFF.